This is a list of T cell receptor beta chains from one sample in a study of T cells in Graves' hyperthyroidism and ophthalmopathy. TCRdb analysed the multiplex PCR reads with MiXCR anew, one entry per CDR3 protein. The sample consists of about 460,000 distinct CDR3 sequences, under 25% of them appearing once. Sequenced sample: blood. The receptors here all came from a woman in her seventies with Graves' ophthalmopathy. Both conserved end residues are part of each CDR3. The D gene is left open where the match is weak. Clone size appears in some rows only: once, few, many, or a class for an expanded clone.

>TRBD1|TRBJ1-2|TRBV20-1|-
TGCAGTGCTAGAGATTTCCGGGACAGGGATGGCTACACCTTC
CSARDFRDRDGYTF
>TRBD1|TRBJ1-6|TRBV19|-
TGTGCCAGTAGTAAGTGGGGACAGGGAAATTCACCCCTCCACTTT
CASSKWGQGNSPLHF
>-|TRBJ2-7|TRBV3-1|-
TGCGCCAGCAGCCAACTTGCGAAACCGTCCTACGAGCAGTACTTC
CASSQLAKPSYEQYF
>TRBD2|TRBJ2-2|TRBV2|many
TGTGCCAGCAGTCCACTAGCGGGGGACACCGGGGAGCTGTTTTTT
CASSPLAGDTGELFF
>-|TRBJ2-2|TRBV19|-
TGTGCCAGTAGTATCGGGTTCTACACCGGGGAGCTGTTTTTT
CASSIGFYTGELFF
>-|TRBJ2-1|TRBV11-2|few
TGTGCCAGCAGCCCGCCGGGGAAAAACGAGGAGCAGTTCTTC
CASSPPGKNEEQFF
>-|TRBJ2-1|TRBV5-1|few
TGCGCCAGCAGCGTTTCTGGGACCGCCTACAATGAGCAGTTCTTC
CASSVSGTAYNEQFF
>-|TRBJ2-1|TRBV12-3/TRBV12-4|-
TGTGCCAGCAGTCTGCTTAGTCATGAGCAGTTCTTC
CASSLLSHEQFF
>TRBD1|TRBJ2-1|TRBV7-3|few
TGTGCCAGCAGCAAACAGGGGGACGAGCAGTTCTTC
CASSKQGDEQFF
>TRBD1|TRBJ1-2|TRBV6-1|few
TGTGCCAGCAGCCGTACTGACAGGGGGACTTCCTATGGCTACACCTTC
CASSRTDRGTSYGYTF
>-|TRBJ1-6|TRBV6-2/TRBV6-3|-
TGTGCCAGCAGCCCCCGTCCGGCCGTCCGTCTGGGTTCACCCCTCCACTTT
CASSPRPAVRLGSPLHF
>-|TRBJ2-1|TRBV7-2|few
TGTGCCAGCAGCTTAGAGGGCGGGGGCGGTGAGCAGTTCTTC
CASSLEGGGGEQFF
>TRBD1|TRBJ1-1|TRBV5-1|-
TGCGCCAGCAGCCCGGGACAGTGGTACACTGAAGCTTTCTTT
CASSPGQWYTEAFF
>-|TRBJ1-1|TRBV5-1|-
TGCGCCAGCAGCCTAATCCCGGGCCTCGAGGGGACTGAAGCTTTCTTT
CASSLIPGLEGTEAFF
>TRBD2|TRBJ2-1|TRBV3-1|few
TGTGCCAGCAGCCAAGGGACTAGCGGGAGTCTCCGGGAGCAGTTCTTC
CASSQGTSGSLREQFF
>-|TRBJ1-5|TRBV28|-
TGTGCCAGCAGTTTCCAGGGTGTTGGGAATCAGCCCCAGCATTTT
CASSFQGVGNQPQHF
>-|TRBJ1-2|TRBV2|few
TGTGCCAGCAGTGGGACAGCACGTTATAGCTACACCTTC
CASSGTARYSYTF
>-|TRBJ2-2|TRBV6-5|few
TGTGCCAGCAGTTACGGTCGCGGGTCGAACACCGGGGAGCTGTTTTTT
CASSYGRGSNTGELFF
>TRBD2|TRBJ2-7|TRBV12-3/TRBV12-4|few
TGTGCCAGCAGGGGTAGCGGGAGGGGTAATGAGCAGTACTTC
CASRGSGRGNEQYF
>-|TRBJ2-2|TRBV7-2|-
TGTGCCAGCAGCTTTAGTAGTTCGGGCACCGGGGAGCTGTTTTTT
CASSFSSSGTGELFF
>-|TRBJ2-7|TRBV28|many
TGTGCCAGCAGTTTTCTACTTTACGAGCAGTACTTC
CASSFLLYEQYF
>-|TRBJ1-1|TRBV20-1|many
TGCAGTGCTAGTTGGGGGAACACTGAAGCTTTCTTT
CSASWGNTEAFF
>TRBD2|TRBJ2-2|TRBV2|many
TGTGCCAGCAGTGGAACTAGCGCTGCGGTTACCGGGGAGCTGTTTTTT
CASSGTSAAVTGELFF
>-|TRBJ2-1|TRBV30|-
TGTGCCTGGAGTTCCTTCCCGGGGGATACGCTCAATGAGCAGTTCTTC
CAWSSFPGDTLNEQFF
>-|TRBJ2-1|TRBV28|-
TGTGCCAGCAGACGGGAGCGGGTGAGGAATGAGCAGTTCTTC
CASRRERVRNEQFF
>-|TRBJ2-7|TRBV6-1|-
TGTGCCAGCAGTCGGCAGGGGCTCACCTACGAGCAGTACTTC
CASSRQGLTYEQYF
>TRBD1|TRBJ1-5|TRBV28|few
TGTGCCAGCAGTCTTGGACAGGGGGCCGAATATAGCAATCAGCCCCAGCATTTT
CASSLGQGAEYSNQPQHF
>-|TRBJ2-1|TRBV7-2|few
TGTGCCAGCAGCTACGGGGCGTACAATGAGCAGTTCTTC
CASSYGAYNEQFF
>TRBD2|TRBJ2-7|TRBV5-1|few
TGCGCCAGCAAGCCTAGCGGGAGTGGAGAGCAGTACTTC
CASKPSGSGEQYF
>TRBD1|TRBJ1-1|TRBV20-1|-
TGCAGTGCTATGGGCCGGGACAGGGGGTATAATGAAGCTTTCTTT
CSAMGRDRGYNEAFF
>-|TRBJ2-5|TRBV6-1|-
TGTGCCAGCAGTGAAGGGGTTTCCCAGTACTTC
CASSEGVSQYF
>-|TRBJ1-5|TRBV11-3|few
TGTGCCAGCAGCCCACAGCCGCGGGGCGGTCAGCCCCAGCATTTT
CASSPQPRGGQPQHF
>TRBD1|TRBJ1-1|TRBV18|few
TGTGCCAGCTCACCATCCAGGGGGAAAACTGAAGCTTTCTTT
CASSPSRGKTEAFF
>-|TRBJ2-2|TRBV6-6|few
TGTGCCAGCAGTTACCCAGGGCCCCTTGTGCTGTTTTTT
CASSYPGPLVLFF
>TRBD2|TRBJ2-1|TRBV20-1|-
TGCAGTGGTACGGGACTAGCGGGGGTAAGCTCCTACAATGAGCAGTTCTTC
CSGTGLAGVSSYNEQFF
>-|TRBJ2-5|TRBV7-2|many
TGTGCCAGCAGCGGGGGTTGGACAAGCCCCGTTGGGACCCAGTACTTC
CASSGGWTSPVGTQYF
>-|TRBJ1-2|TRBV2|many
TGTGCCAGCAGTGACAGGGAAATTAACTATGGCTACACCTTC
CASSDREINYGYTF
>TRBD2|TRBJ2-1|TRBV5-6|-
TGTGCCAGCAGCTTTAGCGGGCCGAGCTCCTACAATGAGCAGTTCTTC
CASSFSGPSSYNEQFF
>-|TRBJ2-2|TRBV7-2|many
TGTGCCAGCAGCTTAACCACCGGGGAGCTGTTTTTT
CASSLTTGELFF
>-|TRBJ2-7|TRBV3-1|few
TGTGCCAGCAGCCATCGGGAAGGCCCCTACGAGCAGTACTTC
CASSHREGPYEQYF
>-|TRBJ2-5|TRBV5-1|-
TGCGCCAGCAGTCAGGGGGCGGGAGGCCCCGAGACCCAGTACTTC
CASSQGAGGPETQYF